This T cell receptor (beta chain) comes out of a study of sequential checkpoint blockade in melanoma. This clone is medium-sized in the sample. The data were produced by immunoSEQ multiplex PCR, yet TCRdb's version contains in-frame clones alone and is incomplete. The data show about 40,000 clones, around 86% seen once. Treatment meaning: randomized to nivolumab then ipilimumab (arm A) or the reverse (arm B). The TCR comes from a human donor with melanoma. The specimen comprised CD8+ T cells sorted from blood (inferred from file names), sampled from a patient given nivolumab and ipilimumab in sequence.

CDR3 bases: TGTGCCAGCAGCGTTGGAGGGGCGAACACCATATATTTT. Translation: CASSVGGANTIYF. The chain employs TRBV7-6 and TRBJ1-3; D perhaps matches TRBD1 (5 bases). The CDR3 contains 13 residues. Trimming stripped 5 bases from V and 7 bases from J, with 12 bases between. From germline, CDR1 is SGHVS and CDR2 FNYEAQ.